The 19 T cell receptor beta chains given below trace back to one sample, sequenced in a study of CD8+ T cells in alopecia areata. In each case, RNA was isolated and then reverse transcribed into cDNA as the sequencing template. Some clones are missing from TCRdb's copy, which holds only in-frame ones; the method was immunoSEQ multiplex PCR. The repertoire holds around 61,000 clones, with 45% to 55% as singletons. This specimen consisted of CD8+ T cells sorted from blood, obtained at week 0. These receptors came from a human donor with alopecia areata.

J is TRBJ2-1 and V is TRBV19; the match to TRBD1 covers 9 bases. The length of the CDR3 is 14 residues. V was pared by 5 bases and J by 5 bases, with 4 bases of the junction left unmatched. Germline V gene data show CDR1 as LNHDA and CDR2 as SQIVND (reference sequence). CDR3 amino acids: CASSVGTGNNEQFF. The CDR3, as DNA: TGTGCCAGTAGTGTCGGGACAGGGAACAATGAGCAGTTCTTC.

The chain employs TRBV5-4 and TRBJ2-7, with D tentatively TRBD1 (6 bases). From germline, CDR1 is SGHNT and CDR2 YYREEE (reference sequence). The CDR3 is 16 amino acids. Trimming pared 4 bases from V and 0 bases from J, leaving 17 bases between. The CDR3 sequence: CASSELGAANSYEQYF. CDR3 sequence (DNA): TGTGCCAGCAGCGAACTGGGGGCAGCCAACTCCTACGAGCAGTACTTC.

The chain recombines TRBV9 with TRBJ2-7; 11 positions agree with TRBD1. Germline loops: CDR1 SGDLS, CDR2 YYNGEE. This CDR3 spans 15 amino acids. Germline trimming cut 6 bases from V and 3 bases from J; bases unmatched to any gene: 8. For the CDR3, the DNA is TGTGCCAGCAACTCCGGTGGGACAGGGGGCTACGAGCAGTACTTC. This translates into CASNSGGTGGYEQYF.

For this clone: One end of the junction varies from germline; a read error may be responsible. V gene TRBV4-1 combines with J gene TRBJ2-7; TRBD2 matches 9 bases. The CDR3 consists of 14 residues. Germline V lookup: CDR1 MGHRA, CDR2 YSYEKL. The CDR3: CASSLSSGNYEQYF. As DNA, the CDR3 is TGTGCCAGCAGCTTATCTAGCGGGAACTACGAGCAGTACTTC.

This clone appeared a few times. The V gene is TRBV29-1, the J gene TRBJ2-2, with 10 bases matching TRBD1. The CDR3 loop spans 15 amino acids. The germline V gene has CDR1 SQVTM and CDR2 ANQGSEA. V was clipped by 5 bases and J by 5 bases; unmatched bases: 8. The CDR3 DNA is TGCAGCGTTTTTACCGGGACAGGGGAAACCGGGGAGCTGTTTTTT. This translates into CSVFTGTGETGELFF.

The chain uses TRBV6-5 and TRBJ2-5; D not certain. V lost 2 bases, J lost 1 base, and 8 bases lay in between. This CDR3 is built from 14 residues. Germline V lookup: CDR1 MNHEY, CDR2 SVGAGI. In nucleotides, the CDR3 is TGTGCCAGCAGTTACCTTTCCAGCCAAGAGACCCAGTACTTC. Translated: CASSYLSSQETQYF.

V and J are TRBV10-2 and TRBJ2-7; TRBD1 matches at 8 bases. Germline values: CDR1 WSHSY, CDR2 SAAADI. CDR3 length: 14 amino acids. With 3 bases clipped from V and 5 bases from J, the junction kept 6 bases outside the gene matches. The CDR3 here is CASSDSRGRNEQYF. In nucleotides, the CDR3 is TGCGCCAGCAGTGATAGCAGGGGGCGTAACGAGCAGTACTTC.

The table lists this clone with a few counts. V usage is TRBV6-5 and J usage is TRBJ1-1; the D gene is possibly TRBD1 (6 bases). V was clipped by 0 bases and J by 3 bases, with 8 bases between them. There are 14 residues in the CDR3. Per germline, CDR1 MNHEY and CDR2 SVGAGI. The CDR3 nucleotides read TGTGCCAGCAGTTACTCGGGGGGCTACACTGAAGCTTTCTTT. The encoded protein is CASSYSGGYTEAFF.

This clone has just a few counts. This chain uses TRBV7-9 with TRBJ2-5; D is uncertain. This CDR3 has 15 residues. The V end lost 5 bases, the J end lost 5 bases, and 18 bases lay between the germline ends. Looked up from germline, CDR1 is SEHNR and CDR2 is FQNEAQ (reference sequence). CDR3 DNA: TGTGCCAGCAGCCCCAGTGGCGCCGGTGGGGAGACCCAGTACTTC. Its protein is CASSPSGAGGETQYF.

The chain has TRBV7-9 and TRBJ2-5; TRBD2 aligns across 10 bases. This CDR3 is 13 amino acids long. CDR1 and CDR2 (germline): SEHNR, FQNEAQ (reference sequence). J was trimmed by 5 bases and V by 4 bases; bases with no gene match: 1. The CDR3 loop reads CASSSGLAETQYF. DNA of the CDR3: TGTGCCAGCAGCTCGGGACTAGCGGAGACCCAGTACTTC.

The count of this clone is one. The chain combines TRBV27 with TRBJ2-3, with D uncertain. The CDR3 covers 15 residues. Germline CDR1 reads MNHEY; CDR2 reads SMNVEV (reference sequence). Trimming pared 7 bases from V and 5 bases from J, leaving 19 bases between. The DNA of the CDR3 is TGTGCCAGCAACGATAGGGCCTTCTATGAAGATACGCAGTATTTT. It translates to CASNDRAFYEDTQYF.

The V call is TRBV30, the J call TRBJ2-1, with TRBD2 identical over 9 bases. Germline assignment: CDR1 GTSNPN and CDR2 SVGIG (reference sequence). J lost 6 bases, V lost 3 bases, and 3 bases had no gene match. The CDR3 has 13 amino acids. The CDR3 protein is CAWSGLARNEQFF. The DNA for the CDR3 is TGTGCCTGGAGCGGACTAGCGCGCAATGAGCAGTTCTTC.

V is TRBV29-1 and J is TRBJ2-1; TRBD2 might be the D (5 bases). This CDR3 has 16 amino acids. Germline CDR1 SQVTM, CDR2 ANQGSEA. Between the trimmed V and J ends, which lost 3 bases and 1 base, there was a span of 16 bases. CDR3 in amino acids: CSVESSLRRSYNEQFF. The CDR3 region has the DNA TGCAGCGTTGAGTCCTCCCTCCGGAGGTCCTACAATGAGCAGTTCTTC.

The count of this clone is one. This sequence joins TRBV4-1 and TRBJ1-2; D gene unclear. Looked up from germline, CDR1 is MGHRA and CDR2 is YSYEKL. The CDR3 is 18 residues long. Trimming cost V 1 base and J 0 bases, with 18 bases left between them. CDR3 sequence: CASSQVPFQELTNYGYTF. The DNA for the CDR3 is TGCGCCAGCAGCCAAGTCCCCTTTCAGGAGCTAACTAACTATGGCTACACCTTC.

V usage is TRBV30 and J usage is TRBJ1-1, with a possible D match to TRBD1 (5 bases). V was cut by 1 base and J by 4 bases, with 7 bases left in between. There are 12 residues in the CDR3. Germline CDR1 reads GTSNPN; CDR2 reads SVGIG (reference sequence). For the CDR3, the DNA is TGTGCCTGGAGTGACGGGGGCACTGAAGCTTTCTTT. Translated, it gives CAWSDGGTEAFF.

The chain recombines TRBV27 with TRBJ2-7, with TRBD2 as a possible D gene (6 bases). CDR3 length: 14 residues. Trimming left V 4 bases short and J 4 bases short, with 14 bases between. Germline V lookup: CDR1 MNHEY, CDR2 SMNVEV (reference sequence). This CDR3 reads CASSSSGEWYEQYF. In DNA form, the CDR3 reads TGTGCCAGCAGTTCATCGGGAGAATGGTACGAGCAGTACTTC.

This chain joins TRBV27 and TRBJ1-5; a weak D match, TRBD1 (5 bases). Germline assignment: CDR1 MNHEY and CDR2 SMNVEV (reference sequence). V shed 5 bases and J shed 7 bases, with 9 bases lying between them. This CDR3 contains 12 residues. CDR3 in amino acids: CASSAGGQPQHF. The CDR3 DNA is TGTGCCAGCAGTGCGGGGGGGCAGCCCCAGCATTTT.

This clone was seen a few times. The CDR3 loop reads CSVESAGVENEQFF. The CDR3, as DNA: TGCAGCGTTGAATCCGCGGGAGTTGAAAATGAGCAGTTCTTC. V gene TRBV29-1 combines with J gene TRBJ2-1; 7 positions agree with TRBD2. This CDR3 is built from 14 residues. Germline V gene sequence: CDR1 SQVTM, CDR2 ANQGSEA. V trimming: 2 bases; J trimming: 7 bases; junction bases outside the gene matches: 8.

The chain couples TRBV7-3 to TRBJ2-1; 11 bases agree with TRBD2. CDR1 and CDR2 (germline): SGHTA, FQGTGA. CDR3 length: 16 amino acids. Losses at the gene ends were 4 bases for V and 2 bases for J; bases not matched to a gene: 4. CDR3 sequence (DNA): TGTGCCAGCAGCTCGGGACTAGCGGACACCTACAATGAGCAGTTCTTC. The encoded protein is CASSSGLADTYNEQFF.